The 4 T cell receptor beta chains reported below all come from one sample, sequenced in a study of vaccination effects on CD4 cells after COVID-19. Their antigens are not known. Method: immunoSEQ multiplex PCR; TCRdb's copy keeps in-frame clones and lacks some. Here the sample spans about 54,000 clones, around 68% being singletons. Viral peptide pool expansion of antigen-specific CD4+ T cells preceded sequencing in the ViraFEST assay. Cells that had been cultured for roughly 9 days were the source of isolated CD4+ T cells. Neither prior SARS-CoV-2 infection nor positive nucleocapsid antibodies were present in the vaccine recipients. The sequencing here drew on CD4+ T cells from PBMCs cultured with SARS-CoV-2 spike peptides, taken before COVID-19 vaccination. Receptors originate from a human donor who received a COVID-19 vaccine.

CDR3 residues: CASSQGGTGTGELFF. CDR3 bases: TGTGCCAGCAGCCAAGGGGGGACGGGCACCGGGGAGCTGTTTTTT. The V gene is TRBV3-1 (or the pseudogene TRBV3-2), the J gene TRBJ2-2; D tentatively reads TRBD1 or TRBD2 (5 bases each). This CDR3 has 15 residues. Germline V gene lookup returns CDR1 LGHDT and CDR2 YNNKEL (reference sequence). Trimming shortened V by 1 base and J by 4 bases, and 10 bases separated the two germline ends.

V gene TRBV19 combines with J gene TRBJ2-4; TRBD1 matches 8 bases. Germline V gene data show CDR1 as LNHDA and CDR2 as SQIVND (reference sequence). Trimming at V came to 7 bases and at J to 8 bases, leaving 10 bases not matched to a gene. The CDR3 is 14 residues long. The CDR3 sequence is CASNPGQGQYIQYF. The CDR3 DNA sequence: TGTGCCAGTAATCCAGGACAGGGACAATACATTCAGTACTTC.

This clone was counted between two and nine times. The V gene is TRBV19, the J gene TRBJ2-6; tentatively, D is TRBD1 (6 bases). V lost 7 bases and J lost 0, with 22 bases in between. The CDR3 runs to 19 residues. Germline CDR1 and CDR2: LNHDA and SQIVND (reference sequence). DNA for the CDR3: TGTGCCAGTAACCTATACGGGGCCAGGGACATCTCTGGGGCCAACGTCCTGACTTTC. It is translated as CASNLYGARDISGANVLTF. The full variable domain, its missing parts supplied by reference TRBV19 and TRBJ2-6, is DGGITQSPKYLFRKEGQNVTLSCEQNLNHDAMYWYRQDPGQGLRLIYYSQIVNDFQKGDIAEGYSVSREKKESFPLTVTSAQKNPTAFYLCASNLYGARDISGANVLTFGAGSRLTVL.

The chain employs TRBV15 and TRBJ1-4; 7 positions agree with TRBD1. J lost 12 bases, V lost 4 bases, and 11 bases had no gene match. Looked up from germline, CDR1 is LNHNV and CDR2 is YYDKDF (reference sequence). This CDR3 has 14 amino acids. CDR3: CATSIRDRREELFF. The CDR3 region has the DNA TGTGCCACCAGCATTCGGGACAGACGAGAAGAACTGTTTTTT.